These T cell receptor beta chains were read from a single sample in a study of blood T cells in healthy people across ages. TCRdb reprocessed the 5' RACE reads via MiXCR and lists one record per CDR3 protein. The sample includes under 1,100,000 distinct CDR3 sequences, almost 25% of them seen just once. In addition, the sample was reused for a study of T cells of mothers and their children.

Material: blood. These receptors were obtained from a girl aged 2-15 years in good health. Both conserved end residues are part of each CDR3. Each record gives: CDR3 length, D gene, J gene, clone size, V gene, CDR3 DNA, CDR3 protein. A D gene is named only where the DNA matches it firmly. A row's size may be missing; if present it is once, few, many or a size class.

length: 13; D: TRBD1; J: TRBJ1-1; size: many; V: TRBV7-3; DNA: TGTGCCAGCAGCGTCCAGGGGGGCACTGAAGCTTTCTTT; CDR3: CASSVQGGTEAFF
length: 11; D: -; J: TRBJ2-5; size: -; V: TRBV20-1; DNA: TGCAGTGCTATGGTACAGGAGACCCAGTACTTC; CDR3: CSAMVQETQYF
length: 12; D: TRBD1; J: TRBJ2-7; size: few; V: TRBV20-1; DNA: TGCAGTGCTGCCGGACAGGTCAGTGAGCAGTGCTTC; CDR3: CSAAGQVSEQCF
length: 15; D: -; J: TRBJ2-3; size: -; V: TRBV24-1; DNA: TGTGCCACCAGTGGGGTCCCGACGGGCACAGATACGCAGTATTTT; CDR3: CATSGVPTGTDTQYF
length: 17; D: -; J: TRBJ1-6; size: -; V: TRBV7-2; DNA: TGTGCCAGCAGCACCTTTGGGGGAAACACCTATAATTCACCCCTCCACTTT; CDR3: CASSTFGGNTYNSPLHF
length: 15; D: -; J: TRBJ1-5; size: -; V: TRBV6-1; DNA: TGTGCCAGCAGTGAATGGGGCAGCACCAATCAGCCCCAGCATTTT; CDR3: CASSEWGSTNQPQHF
length: 14; D: TRBD1; J: TRBJ1-1; size: -; V: TRBV9; DNA: TGTGCCAGCAGCGGGACAGGATCGAACACTGAAGCTTTCTTT; CDR3: CASSGTGSNTEAFF
length: 14; D: -; J: TRBJ2-3; size: -; V: TRBV20-1; DNA: TGCAGTGCTAGTATCACGACCCGGGGAGATACGCAGTATTTT; CDR3: CSASITTRGDTQYF
length: 14; D: -; J: TRBJ2-7; size: -; V: TRBV5-1; DNA: TGCGCCAGCAGTTTTAGAAGGGAAGGCGCCGAGCAGTACTTC; CDR3: CASSFRREGAEQYF
length: 16; D: -; J: TRBJ2-4; size: -; V: TRBV9; DNA: TGTGTCAGCAGCCGTTCAGGGCCCCAATCGGGGAACATTCAGTACTTC; CDR3: CVSSRSGPQSGNIQYF
length: 14; D: TRBD2; J: TRBJ2-1; size: few; V: TRBV7-2; DNA: TGTGCCAGCAGTTTTAGCGGGGGGCACAATGAGCAGTTCTTC; CDR3: CASSFSGGHNEQFF
length: 15; D: TRBD2; J: TRBJ2-1; size: -; V: TRBV27; DNA: TGTGCCAGCAGTCCGGGACTAGCGGGCGAAGTTGAGCAGTTCTTC; CDR3: CASSPGLAGEVEQFF
length: 12; D: -; J: TRBJ2-1; size: many; V: TRBV7-8; DNA: TGTGCCAGCAGCTTACGACGCGATGAGCAGTTCTTC; CDR3: CASSLRRDEQFF
length: 13; D: -; J: TRBJ2-5; size: -; V: TRBV6-6; DNA: TGTGCCAGCAACAGGGATTTAACGGAGACCCAGTACTTC; CDR3: CASNRDLTETQYF
length: 14; D: -; J: TRBJ2-5; size: -; V: TRBV5-1; DNA: TGCGCCAGCAATGCGGGTAGCCTCCAAGAGACCCAGTACTTC; CDR3: CASNAGSLQETQYF
length: 17; D: -; J: TRBJ2-1; size: -; V: TRBV24-1; DNA: TGTGCCACCAGTGGCGCCTTCGACTCTCGGCTTTACAATGAGCAGTTCTTC; CDR3: CATSGAFDSRLYNEQFF